These 2 T cell receptor beta chains were all obtained from the same sample, sequenced in a study of blood T cell repertoires in COVID-19. Only in-frame clones appear in the TCRdb table, and some are missing; sequencing was by immunoSEQ multiplex PCR. The sample includes around 220,000 clones, less than 85% seen only once; the top ten take under 5.5%. Sequenced material: peripheral blood. The receptor source for this set is an elderly woman with active or convalescent COVID-19.

This chain connects TRBV28 to TRBJ1-6; D may be TRBD1 (5 bases). Deletions cut 5 bases from V and 7 bases from J, with 9 bases between. The CDR3 contains 13 residues. CDR1 and CDR2 (germline): MDHEN, SYDVKM. The DNA for the CDR3 is TGTGCCAGCAGTATAAACAGGAATTCACCCCTCCACTTT. The encoded protein is CASSINRNSPLHF.

The rearrangement joins TRBV5-1 to TRBJ2-1; 11 bases match TRBD2. Trimming cost V 3 bases and J 6 bases; bases outside gene matches: 11. Per germline, CDR1 SGHRS and CDR2 YFSETQ. The CDR3 spans 17 residues. CDR3 residues: CASSWGPLAGARNEQFF. The CDR3 DNA follows: TGCGCCAGCAGCTGGGGTCCACTAGCGGGGGCCCGCAATGAGCAGTTCTTC.